This TCR beta chain stems from a study of PD-L1 blockade in urothelial cancer. In the study overall: Male sex and bladder-origin urothelial cancer characterized about 90% of the roughly 29 patients. Patients arrived having already received 0 to 3 prior chemotherapy regimens. Whole-study results and caveats: Blood TCR clonality below the median before treatment was a predictor of better survival.

Time point defined: peripheral blood 6 weeks after treatment start. Turning to this clone: The antigen is unknown.

Sequenced by immunoSEQ multiplex PCR; TCRdb stores in-frame clones only, minus some. This sample has roughly 76,000 clones, with roughly 90% found just once. CDR3 length: 18 amino acids. Germline CDR1 reads SGHTA; CDR2 reads FQGNSA. With V trimmed by 2 bases and J by 5 bases, 14 bases remained unmatched. The receptor's source is a woman older than 75 with urothelial cancer. The material sequenced was PBMCs, taken around atezolizumab (anti-PD-L1) treatment. The chain has TRBV7-2 and TRBJ2-1, with 8 nucleotides matching TRBD2. The CDR3 protein is CASSLRTPAREVHNEQFF. The CDR3 region has the DNA TGTGCCAGCAGCTTAAGGACTCCGGCGCGGGAGGTACACAATGAGCAGTTCTTC.